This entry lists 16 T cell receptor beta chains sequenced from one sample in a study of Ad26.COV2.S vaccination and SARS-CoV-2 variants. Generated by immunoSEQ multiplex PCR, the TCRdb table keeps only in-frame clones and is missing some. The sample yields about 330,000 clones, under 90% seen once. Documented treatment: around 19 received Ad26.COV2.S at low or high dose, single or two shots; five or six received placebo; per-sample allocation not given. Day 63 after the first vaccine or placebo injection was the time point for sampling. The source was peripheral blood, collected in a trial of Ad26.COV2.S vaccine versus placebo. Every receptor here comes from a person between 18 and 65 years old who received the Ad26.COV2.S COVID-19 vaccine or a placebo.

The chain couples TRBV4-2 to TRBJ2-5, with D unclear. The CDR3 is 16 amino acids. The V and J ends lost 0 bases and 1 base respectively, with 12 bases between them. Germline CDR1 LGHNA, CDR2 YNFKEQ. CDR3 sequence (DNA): TGTGCCAGCAGCCAAGATGTCAGCGAGACCCAAGAGACCCAGTACTTC. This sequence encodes CASSQDVSETQETQYF.

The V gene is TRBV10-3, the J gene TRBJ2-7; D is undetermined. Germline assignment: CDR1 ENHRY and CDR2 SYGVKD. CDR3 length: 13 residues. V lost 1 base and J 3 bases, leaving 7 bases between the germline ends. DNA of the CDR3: TGTGCCATCAGTGAGTATGCAGGCTACGAGCAGTACGTC. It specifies CAISEYAGYEQYV.

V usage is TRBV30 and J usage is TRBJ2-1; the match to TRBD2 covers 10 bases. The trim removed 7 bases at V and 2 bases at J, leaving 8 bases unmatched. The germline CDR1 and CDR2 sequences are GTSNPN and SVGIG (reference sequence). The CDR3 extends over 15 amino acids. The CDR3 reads CAFQEAGGPYNEQFF. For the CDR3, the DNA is TGTGCCTTTCAAGAAGCGGGAGGGCCCTACAATGAGCAGTTCTTC.

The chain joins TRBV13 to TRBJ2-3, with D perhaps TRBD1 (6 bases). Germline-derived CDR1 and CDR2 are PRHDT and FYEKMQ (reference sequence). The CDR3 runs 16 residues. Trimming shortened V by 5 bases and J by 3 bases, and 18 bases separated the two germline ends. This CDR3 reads CASSPPGVSFTDTQYF. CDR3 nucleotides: TGTGCCAGCAGCCCCCCAGGGGTATCTTTTACAGATACGCAGTATTTT.

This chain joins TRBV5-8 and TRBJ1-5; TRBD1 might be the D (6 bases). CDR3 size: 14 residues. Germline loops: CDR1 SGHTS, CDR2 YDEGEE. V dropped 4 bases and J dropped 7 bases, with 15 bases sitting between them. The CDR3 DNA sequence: TGTGCCAGCAGCCCCACAGGGAGTTTCCAGCCCCAGCATTTT. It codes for CASSPTGSFQPQHF.

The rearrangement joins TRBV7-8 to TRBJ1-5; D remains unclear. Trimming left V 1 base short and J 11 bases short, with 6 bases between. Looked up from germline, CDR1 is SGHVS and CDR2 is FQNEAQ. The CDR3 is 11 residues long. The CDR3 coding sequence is TGTGCCAGCAGCTTAGGGGCCTCCCAGCATTTT. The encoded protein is CASSLGASQHF. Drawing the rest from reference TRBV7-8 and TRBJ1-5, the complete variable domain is GAGVSQSPRYKVAKRGQDVALRCDPISGHVSLFWYQQALGQGPEFLTYFQNEAQLDKSGLPSDRFFAERPEGSVSTLKIQRTQQEDSAVYLCASSLGASQHFGDGTRLSIL.

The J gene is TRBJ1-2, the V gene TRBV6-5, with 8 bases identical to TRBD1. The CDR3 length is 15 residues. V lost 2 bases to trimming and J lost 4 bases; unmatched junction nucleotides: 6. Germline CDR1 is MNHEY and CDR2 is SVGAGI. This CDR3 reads CASSYLGQGTYGYTF. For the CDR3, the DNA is TGTGCCAGCAGTTACCTAGGACAGGGTACCTATGGCTACACCTTC.

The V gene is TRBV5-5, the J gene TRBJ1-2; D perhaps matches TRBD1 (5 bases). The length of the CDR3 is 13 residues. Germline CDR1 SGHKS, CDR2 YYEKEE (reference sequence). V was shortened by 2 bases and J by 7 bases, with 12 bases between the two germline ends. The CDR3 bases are TGTGCCAGCAGCTTACCTGGGACTGGTGGCTACACCTTC. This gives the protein CASSLPGTGGYTF.

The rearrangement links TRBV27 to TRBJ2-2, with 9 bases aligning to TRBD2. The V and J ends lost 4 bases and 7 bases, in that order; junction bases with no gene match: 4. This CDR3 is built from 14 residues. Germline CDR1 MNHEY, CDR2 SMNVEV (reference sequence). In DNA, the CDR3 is TGTGCCAGCAGTTCATTAGCGGGGGTCGGGGAGCTGTTTTTT. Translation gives CASSSLAGVGELFF.

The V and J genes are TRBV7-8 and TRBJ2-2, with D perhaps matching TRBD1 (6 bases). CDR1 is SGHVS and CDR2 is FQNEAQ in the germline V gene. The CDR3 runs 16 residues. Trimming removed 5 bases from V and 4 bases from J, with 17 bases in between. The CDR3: CASSPTGTNPTGELFF. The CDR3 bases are TGTGCCAGCAGCCCCACCGGGACAAACCCCACCGGGGAGCTGTTTTTT.

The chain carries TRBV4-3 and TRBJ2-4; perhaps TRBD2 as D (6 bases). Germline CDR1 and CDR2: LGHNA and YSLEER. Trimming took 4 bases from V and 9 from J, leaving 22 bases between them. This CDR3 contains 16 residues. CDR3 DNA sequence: TGCGCCAGCAGCCTCAGGGCGGGGCTGGAGGCGGCCATTCAGTACTTC. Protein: CASSLRAGLEAAIQYF.

CDR3 region: CASSRGGAGTDTQYF. The DNA of the CDR3 is TGTGCCAGCAGTCGAGGGGGCGCGGGCACAGATACGCAGTATTTT. The chain couples TRBV28 to TRBJ2-3, with 7 nucleotides matching TRBD1. Germline V lookup: CDR1 MDHEN, CDR2 SYDVKM. After removal of 5 bases from V and 1 base from J, the junction contained 6 bases not matched to a gene. CDR3 length equals 15 residues.

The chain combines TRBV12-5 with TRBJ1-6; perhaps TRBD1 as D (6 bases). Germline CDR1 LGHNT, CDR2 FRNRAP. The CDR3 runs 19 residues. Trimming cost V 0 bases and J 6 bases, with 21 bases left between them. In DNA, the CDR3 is TGTGCTAGTGGTTTGGTTCTCCCACTTGGGGGGGCGATTAATTCACCCCTCCACTTT. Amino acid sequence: CASGLVLPLGGAINSPLHF. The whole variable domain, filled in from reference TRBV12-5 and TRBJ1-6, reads DARVTQTPRHKVTEMGQEVTMRCQPILGHNTVFWYRQTMMQGLELLAYFRNRAPLDDSGMPKDRFSAEMPDATLATLKIQPSEPRDSAVYFCASGLVLPLGGAINSPLHFGNGTRLTVT.

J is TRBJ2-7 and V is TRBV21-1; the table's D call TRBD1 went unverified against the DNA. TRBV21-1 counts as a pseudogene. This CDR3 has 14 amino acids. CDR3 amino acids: CASSGRDRAYEQYF. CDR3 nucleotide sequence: TGTGCCAGCAGCGGGCGGGACAGAGCCTACGAGCAGTACTTC.

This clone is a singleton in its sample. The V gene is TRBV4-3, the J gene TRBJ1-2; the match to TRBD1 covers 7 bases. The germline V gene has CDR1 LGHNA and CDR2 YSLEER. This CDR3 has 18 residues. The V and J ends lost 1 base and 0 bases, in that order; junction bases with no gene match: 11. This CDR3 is CASSQGGGTDYSNYGYTF. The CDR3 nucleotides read TGCGCCAGCAGCCAAGGGGGTGGGACAGACTATTCTAACTATGGCTACACCTTC.

Here the CDR3 DNA reads TGCGCCAGCAGCCGGGACCTGAAAGAGACCCAGTACTTC. This sequence encodes CASSRDLKETQYF. J is TRBJ2-5 and V is TRBV5-1, with D perhaps assigned TRBD1 or TRBD2 (5 bases each). The CDR3 consists of 13 residues. V was shortened by 4 bases and J by 3 bases, with 10 bases between the two germline ends. CDR1 is SGHRS and CDR2 is YFSETQ in the germline V gene.